This T cell receptor (beta chain) was captured by sequencing in a study of T cells in Graves' hyperthyroidism and ophthalmopathy (dated by TCRdb to the late 2010s). Broadly, across the study: Peripheral blood was collected at initial diagnosis, before any treatment. For training and testing, the 100 or so patients in the discovery cohort were randomly divided in a 7:3 ratio. TCR V-J signatures able to tell the groups apart were searched for in a discovery cohort of 95 to 100 patients, of whom around 43 had Graves' ophthalmopathy and 55 to 60 had stable Graves' hyperthyroidism. After sampling, hyperthyroidism patients received methimazole starting at 30 mg daily, and ophthalmopathy patients received high-dose intravenous methylprednisolone. In addition, the study compared T-cell repertoires in thyroid tissue and in blood from several Graves' hyperthyroidism patients. The paper describes TCR Vbeta CDR3 sequencing of more than 120 peripheral blood samples, made up of fewer than 50 ophthalmopathy patients, around 78 hyperthyroidism patients and about 17 progressor patients. An independent validation cohort of about 20 hyperthyroidism patients and 17 patients who later progressed to ophthalmopathy tested prospective prediction of ophthalmopathy. General conclusions and limits of the study: In validation, progression to ophthalmopathy was predicted by the model with about 70% sensitivity and around 76% specificity, a median of approximately 6.5 months before onset. Sample size was not statistically predetermined, and investigators were not blinded to group allocation. A model built on a 13 V-J signature distinguished ophthalmopathy from stable hyperthyroidism, reaching over 85% sensitivity and around 81% specificity in cross-validation and 80%/75% in testing. Most expanded thyroid clonotypes (frequency above 0.001) were also found in blood, which suggests that blood repertoires may mirror thyroid immune responses.

Ophthalmopathy patients had moderately to severely active disease, with a Clinical Activity Score of 3 or more, a NOSPECS grade of 4 or more, and a disease duration of less than 3 months. The study excluded patients with uncontrolled infections, other autoimmune diseases, pregnancy or lactation. Clinical symptoms, serum thyroxine and TRAb, thyroid ultrasound, and orbital computed tomography formed the basis for the diagnoses. PBMCs were separated from roughly 9.6 ml of fresh peripheral blood using Ficoll-Paque density gradient centrifugation. Trizol reagent was used to extract total RNA, and RNA quality was then checked on an Agilent 2100 Bioanalyzer. From its cysteine to its phenylalanine, the CDR3 spans 15 amino acids. The only DNA kept is the CDR3, 45 bases in frame from the first base. For CDR1 and CDR2, the germline V gene (reference sequence) lists LGHDT and YNNKEL. The junction carries 18 bases between V and J, which are trimmed by 4 bases and 5 bases respectively.

The TCR beta CDR3 regions were amplified from RNA transcripts. The first round of RT-PCR for the TCR CDR3 was performed with the HTBI primer set and the Qiagen OneStep RT-PCR kit. Libraries were constructed in a second round of multiplex PCR, after which size selection and purification were carried out. Sequencing of the libraries was done on an Illumina HiSeq2000 using paired-end 100 bp reads. Per the source publication's procedure: Raw data were processed with SOAPnuke, discarding reads with adapters, uncalled bases, mean Phred below 15, or no exact constant-primer or identifier match. COPE v1.2.5 was used to merge high-quality paired reads, and clonotypes were defined as unique nucleotide sequences. MiTCR v1.1 was used to align clonotypes to the IMGT TRBV, TRBD and TRBJ reference segments. Only V-J combinations with frequency above 0.0001, covering 99% to 99.2% of repertoires, were analysed. The TCS score was defined as F50 (clonal expansion) divided by E x V (chaos), with BLOSUM62-based TCRdist calculated between CDR3 peptides within each V-J. Welch's t-statistics and random forest reduced roughly 500 V-J features to 10 to 15, which were used in a naive Bayes classifier (R e1071). TCRdb trimmed the raw reads at Q25, called clones with MiXCR and kept productive beta chains. Rows with one shared CDR3 protein collapse into an entry with the most common genes and DNA. What appears here as the V and J calls and clone size reflects TCRdb's work, not the paper's. Present in this sample are around 360,000 distinct CDR3 sequences, roughly 15% of which were seen just once. Approximately 19% of the sample comes from the top ten.

The table lists this clonotype with many counts. Its antigen is still unknown. Base-call qualities are not available, and no considerably larger clone is one nucleotide away. Sequenced: blood. The chain was built from TRBV3-1 and TRBJ2-7, and possibly TRBD1, on 6 matching bases. This receptor was identified in a woman aged 55-70 years with Graves' ophthalmopathy. CDR3 protein: CASSLQGPASNEQYF. The bases read TGTGCCAGCAGCCTACAGGGACCAGCGAGCAACGAGCAGTACTTC.